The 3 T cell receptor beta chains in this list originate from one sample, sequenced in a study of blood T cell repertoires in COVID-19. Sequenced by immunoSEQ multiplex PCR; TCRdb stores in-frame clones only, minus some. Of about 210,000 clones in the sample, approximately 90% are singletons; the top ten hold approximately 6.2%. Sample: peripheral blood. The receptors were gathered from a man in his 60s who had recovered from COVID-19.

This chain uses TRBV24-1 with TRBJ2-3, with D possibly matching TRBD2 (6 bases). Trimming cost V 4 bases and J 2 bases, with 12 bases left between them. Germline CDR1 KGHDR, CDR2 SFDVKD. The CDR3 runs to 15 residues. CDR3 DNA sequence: TGTGCCACCAGTGAGGAGGGTGGGTCCACAGATACGCAGTATTTT. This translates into CATSEEGGSTDTQYF.

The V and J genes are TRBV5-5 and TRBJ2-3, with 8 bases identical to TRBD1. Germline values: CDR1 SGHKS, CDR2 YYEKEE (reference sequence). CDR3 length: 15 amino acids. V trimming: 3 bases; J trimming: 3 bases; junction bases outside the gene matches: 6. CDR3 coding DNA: TGTGCCAGCAGCTCAGGGGGCTCGAGGACAGATACGCAGTATTTT. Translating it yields CASSSGGSRTDTQYF.

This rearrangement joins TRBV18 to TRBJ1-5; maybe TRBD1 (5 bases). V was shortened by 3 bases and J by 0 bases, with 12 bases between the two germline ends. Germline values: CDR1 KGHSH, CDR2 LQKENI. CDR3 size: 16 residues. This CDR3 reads CASSPQGVNSNQPQHF. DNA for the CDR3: TGTGCCAGCTCACCGCAAGGGGTTAATAGCAATCAGCCCCAGCATTTT.